Following are 6 T cell receptor beta chains from one sample sequenced in a study of blood T cell repertoires in COVID-19. Assay: immunoSEQ multiplex PCR; the TCRdb copy retains only in-frame clones and omits some. The table records 250,000 or so clones, around 90% of them present only once. Sequencing input: PBMCs or T cells enriched from blood (not recorded which). These receptors all come from a woman under 40 with acute COVID-19.

This sequence joins TRBV12-5 and TRBJ1-1; D is perhaps TRBD1 (5 bases). Trimming cost V 1 base and J 12 bases, with 15 bases left between them. The length of the CDR3 is 13 residues. Germline-derived CDR1 and CDR2 are LGHNT and FRNRAP. The chain's CDR3 is CASGLEPGQGPFF. The CDR3 coding sequence is TGTGCTAGTGGTTTGGAACCGGGCCAGGGCCCTTTCTTT. The complete variable domain, with remaining parts taken from reference TRBV12-5 and TRBJ1-1, reads DARVTQTPRHKVTEMGQEVTMRCQPILGHNTVFWYRQTMMQGLELLAYFRNRAPLDDSGMPKDRFSAEMPDATLATLKIQPSEPRDSAVYFCASGLEPGQGPFFGQGTRLTVV.

J is TRBJ2-7 and V is TRBV7-9; 7 bases are shared with TRBD1. From germline, CDR1 is SEHNR and CDR2 FQNEAQ (reference sequence). Trimming removed 4 bases from V and 6 bases from J; junction bases left unmatched: 6. The CDR3 spans 13 residues. CDR3 DNA sequence: TGTGCCAGCAGCTCAAGGACAGGACGCGAGCAGTACTTC. Residues: CASSSRTGREQYF.

The V call is TRBV29-1, the J call TRBJ2-4; tentatively, D is TRBD1 (5 bases). Trimming left V 7 bases short and J 2 bases short, with 12 bases between. The CDR3 contains 13 residues. Germline CDR1 reads SQVTM; CDR2 reads ANQGSEA. The DNA of the CDR3 is TGCAGCGGACTGGGGCTTACCAAAAACATTCAGTACTTC. Encoded protein: CSGLGLTKNIQYF.

The rearrangement joins TRBV5-1 to TRBJ1-5, with D maybe TRBD1 (5 bases). The V gene lost 5 bases and the J gene lost 4 bases, with 16 bases spanning the gap. The CDR3 extends over 15 amino acids. The germline V gene has CDR1 SGHRS and CDR2 YFSETQ. CDR3 loop: CASRWGTGSNQPQHF. CDR3 DNA sequence: TGCGCCAGCAGATGGGGCACAGGCTCAAATCAGCCCCAGCATTTT.

The chain joins TRBV2 to TRBJ1-3; perhaps TRBD1 as D (6 bases). CDR1 and CDR2 (germline): SNHLY, FYNNEI. V lost 2 bases and J 0 bases, leaving 14 bases between the germline ends. The CDR3 sequence is 17 residues long. The CDR3 loop is CASSEPQGESSGNTIYF. The CDR3, as DNA: TGTGCCAGCAGTGAACCACAGGGTGAAAGCTCTGGAAACACCATATATTTT. The full variable domain, rest sourced from reference TRBV2 and TRBJ1-3, is EPEVTQTPSHQVTQMGQEVILRCVPISNHLYFYWYRQILGQKVEFLVSFYNNEISEKSEIFDDQFSVERPDGSNFTLKIRSTKLEDSAMYFCASSEPQGESSGNTIYFGEGSWLTVV.

The chain couples TRBV19 to TRBJ2-2; D may be TRBD1 (6 bases). CDR1 is LNHDA and CDR2 is SQIVND in the germline V gene (reference sequence). Deletions cut 0 bases from V and 0 bases from J, with 8 bases between. The CDR3 contains 16 residues. The CDR3 nucleotides are TGTGCCAGTAGTATAGATGGGGGCCCGAACACCGGGGAGCTGTTTTTT. Its protein is CASSIDGGPNTGELFF.